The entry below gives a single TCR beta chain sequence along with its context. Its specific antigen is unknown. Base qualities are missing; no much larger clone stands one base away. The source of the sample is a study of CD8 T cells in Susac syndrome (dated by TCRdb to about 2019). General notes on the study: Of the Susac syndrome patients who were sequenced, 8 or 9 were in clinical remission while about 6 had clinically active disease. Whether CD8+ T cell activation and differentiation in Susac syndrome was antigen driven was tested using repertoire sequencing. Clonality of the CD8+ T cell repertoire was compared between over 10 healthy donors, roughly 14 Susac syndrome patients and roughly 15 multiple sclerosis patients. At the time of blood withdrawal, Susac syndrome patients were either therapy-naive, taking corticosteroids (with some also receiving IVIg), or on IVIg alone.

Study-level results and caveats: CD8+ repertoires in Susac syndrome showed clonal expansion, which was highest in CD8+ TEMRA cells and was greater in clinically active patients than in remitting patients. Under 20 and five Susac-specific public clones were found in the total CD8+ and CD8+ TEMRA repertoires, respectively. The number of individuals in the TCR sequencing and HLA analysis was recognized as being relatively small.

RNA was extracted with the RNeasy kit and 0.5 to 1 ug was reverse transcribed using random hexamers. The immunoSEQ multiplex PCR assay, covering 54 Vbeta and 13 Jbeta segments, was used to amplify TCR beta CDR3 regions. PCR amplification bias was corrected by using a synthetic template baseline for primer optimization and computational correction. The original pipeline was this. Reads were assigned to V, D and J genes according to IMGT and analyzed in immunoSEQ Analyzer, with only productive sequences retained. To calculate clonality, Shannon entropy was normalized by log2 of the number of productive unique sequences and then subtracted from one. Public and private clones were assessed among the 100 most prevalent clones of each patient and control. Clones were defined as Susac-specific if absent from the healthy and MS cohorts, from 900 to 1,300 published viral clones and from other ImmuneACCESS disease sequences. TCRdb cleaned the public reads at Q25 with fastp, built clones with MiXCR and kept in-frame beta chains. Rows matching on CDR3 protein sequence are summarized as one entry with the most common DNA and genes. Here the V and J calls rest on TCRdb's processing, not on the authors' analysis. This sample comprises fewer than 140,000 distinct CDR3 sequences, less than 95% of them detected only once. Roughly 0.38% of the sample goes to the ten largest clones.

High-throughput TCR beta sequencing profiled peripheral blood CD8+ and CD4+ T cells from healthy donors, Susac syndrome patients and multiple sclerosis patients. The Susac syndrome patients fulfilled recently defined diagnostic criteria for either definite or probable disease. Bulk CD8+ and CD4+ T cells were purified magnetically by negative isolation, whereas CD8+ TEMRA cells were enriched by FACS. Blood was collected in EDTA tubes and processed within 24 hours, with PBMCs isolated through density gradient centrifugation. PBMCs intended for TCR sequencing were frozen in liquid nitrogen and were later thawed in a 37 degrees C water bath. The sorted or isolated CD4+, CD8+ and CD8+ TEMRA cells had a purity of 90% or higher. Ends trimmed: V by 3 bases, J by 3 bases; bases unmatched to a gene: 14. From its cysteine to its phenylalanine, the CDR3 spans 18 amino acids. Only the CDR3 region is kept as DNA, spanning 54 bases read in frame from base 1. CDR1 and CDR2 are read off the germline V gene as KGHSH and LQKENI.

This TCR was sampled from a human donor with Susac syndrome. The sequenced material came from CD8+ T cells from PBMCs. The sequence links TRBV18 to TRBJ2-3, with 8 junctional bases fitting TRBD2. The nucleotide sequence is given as TGTGCCAGCTCACCCCCGGTGCTGGCTAGCGGGCCAACAGATACGCAGTATTTT. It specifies CASSPPVLASGPTDTQYF.